Only one count was recorded for the clone carrying this T cell receptor (beta chain). The data originate from a study of T cell changes during pregnancy in multiple sclerosis. Germline CDR1 reads MDHEN; CDR2 reads SYDVKM. The CDR3 totals 15 residues. V was cut by 5 bases and J by 4 bases, with 15 bases left in between. Repertoires were generated with immunoSEQ multiplex PCR, while TCRdb's copy carries only in-frame clones and drops some. This sample yields about 56,000 clones, of which approximately 90% are seen a single time; more than 2% belongs to the top ten. Sequencing was performed on peripheral blood, taken in the first trimester of pregnancy. The chain links TRBV28 to TRBJ2-1, with D perhaps TRBD2 (6 bases). The TCR was taken from a female donor in good health, enrolled as a control in a pregnancy study. This chain's CDR3 is CASSPSGPLYNEQFF. DNA for the CDR3: TGTGCCAGCAGTCCGAGCGGGCCACTTTACAATGAGCAGTTCTTC. The variable domain in full, with the rest retrieved from reference TRBV28 and TRBJ2-1, is DVKVTQSSRYLVKRTGEKVFLECVQDMDHENMFWYRQDPGLGLRLIYFSYDVKMKEKGDIPEGYSVSREKKERFSLILESASTNQTSMYLCASSPSGPLYNEQFFGPGTRLTVL.